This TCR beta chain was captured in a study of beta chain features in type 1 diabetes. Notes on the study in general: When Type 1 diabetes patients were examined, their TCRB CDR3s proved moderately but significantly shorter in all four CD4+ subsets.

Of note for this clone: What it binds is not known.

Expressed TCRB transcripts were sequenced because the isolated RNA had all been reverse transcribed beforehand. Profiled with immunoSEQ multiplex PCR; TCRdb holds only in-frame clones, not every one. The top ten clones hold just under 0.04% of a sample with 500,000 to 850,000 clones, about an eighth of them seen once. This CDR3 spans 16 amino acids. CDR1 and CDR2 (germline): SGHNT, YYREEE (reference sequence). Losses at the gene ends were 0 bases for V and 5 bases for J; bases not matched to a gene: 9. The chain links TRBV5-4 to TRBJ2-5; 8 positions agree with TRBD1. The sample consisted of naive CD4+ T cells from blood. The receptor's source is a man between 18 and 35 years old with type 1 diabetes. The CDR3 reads CASSLGGQGVVETQYF. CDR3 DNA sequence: TGTGCCAGCAGCTTGGGAGGACAGGGAGTTGTGGAGACCCAGTACTTC.